The text below deals with one T cell receptor (beta chain). Sequencing used immunoSEQ multiplex PCR; TCRdb keeps in-frame clones, though not all of them. The sample has nearly 200,000 clones; about 91% are singletons. This specimen comes from a study of control samples from healthy donors and cancer patients. This CDR3 has 13 residues. J was trimmed by 4 bases and V by 7 bases; bases with no gene match: 4. Germline V gene sequence: CDR1 LNHDA, CDR2 SQIVND (reference sequence). This rearrangement joins TRBV19 to TRBJ1-2; 9 bases match TRBD1. The receptor was derived from a man aged 25-45 years in good health. The specimen sequenced was blood. Here the CDR3 DNA reads TGTGCCAGTAATGACAGGGGGAGCTATGGCTACACCTTC. The encoded protein is CASNDRGSYGYTF.